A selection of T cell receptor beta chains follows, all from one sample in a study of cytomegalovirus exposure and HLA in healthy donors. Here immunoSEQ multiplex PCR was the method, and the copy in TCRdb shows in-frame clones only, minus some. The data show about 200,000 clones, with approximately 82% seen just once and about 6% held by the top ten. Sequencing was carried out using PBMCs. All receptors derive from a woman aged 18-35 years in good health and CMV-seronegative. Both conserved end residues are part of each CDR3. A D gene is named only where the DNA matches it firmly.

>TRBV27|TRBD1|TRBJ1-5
CASSPGQGYQPQHF
TGTGCCAGCAGTCCCGGACAGGGGTATCAGCCCCAGCATTTT
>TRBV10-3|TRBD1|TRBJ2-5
CAIKPRDTRGETQYF
TGTGCCATCAAGCCCCGGGACACCAGGGGGGAGACCCAGTACTTC
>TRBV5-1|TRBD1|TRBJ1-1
CASSATGWNTEAFF
TGCGCCAGCAGCGCGACAGGGTGGAACACTGAAGCTTTCTTT
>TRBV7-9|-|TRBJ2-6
CASSRNSGANVLTF
TGTGCCAGCAGTCGAAATTCTGGGGCCAACGTCCTGACTTTC
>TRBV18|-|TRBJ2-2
CASSATGSPGELFF
TGTGCCAGCTCAGCTACAGGGTCCCCCGGGGAGCTGTTTTTT
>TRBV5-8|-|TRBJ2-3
CASSALTLGGTDTQYF
TGTGCCAGCAGCGCCCTTACCCTGGGAGGCACAGATACGCAGTATTTT
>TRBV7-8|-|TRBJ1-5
CASSSPLQSFSNQPQHF
TGTGCCAGCAGCTCCCCCTTACAGAGCTTCAGCAATCAGCCCCAGCATTTT
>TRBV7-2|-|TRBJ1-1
CASSLGLGDVENTEAFF
TGTGCCAGCAGCTTGGGGCTCGGGGACGTGGAGAACACTGAAGCTTTCTTT
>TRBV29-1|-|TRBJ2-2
CSVEPNSSGELFF
TGCAGCGTTGAGCCCAATTCGTCCGGGGAGCTGTTTTTT
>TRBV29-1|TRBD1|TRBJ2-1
CSVWDRASGNEQFF
TGCAGCGTGTGGGACAGGGCTAGCGGTAATGAGCAGTTCTTC